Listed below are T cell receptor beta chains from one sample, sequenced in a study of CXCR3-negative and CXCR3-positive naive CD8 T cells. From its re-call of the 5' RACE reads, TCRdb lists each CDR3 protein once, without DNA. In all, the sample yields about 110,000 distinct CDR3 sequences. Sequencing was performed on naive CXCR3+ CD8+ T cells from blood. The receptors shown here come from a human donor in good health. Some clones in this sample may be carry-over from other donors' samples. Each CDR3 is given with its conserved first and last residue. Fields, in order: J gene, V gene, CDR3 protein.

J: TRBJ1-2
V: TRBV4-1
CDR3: CASSQDREIANYGYTF

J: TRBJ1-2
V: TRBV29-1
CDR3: CSVPYRVGGYTF

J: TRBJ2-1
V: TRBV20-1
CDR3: CSAHQREIYNEQFF

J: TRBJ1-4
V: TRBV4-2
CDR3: CASSQERAVQMGEKLFF

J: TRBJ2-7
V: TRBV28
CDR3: CASSSPSGRNTYEQYF

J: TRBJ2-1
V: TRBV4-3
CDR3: CASSRTGMNEQFF

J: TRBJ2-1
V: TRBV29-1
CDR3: CSVEAEILYNEQFF

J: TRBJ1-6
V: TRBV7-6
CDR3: CASSYGGPLHF

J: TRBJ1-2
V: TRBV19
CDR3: CASWGLTGTGGSNYGYTF

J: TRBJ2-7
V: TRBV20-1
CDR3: CSASDLREQYEQYF

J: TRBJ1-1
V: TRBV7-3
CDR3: CASSTSRENTEAFF

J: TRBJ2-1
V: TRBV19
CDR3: CASISDLYNEQFF

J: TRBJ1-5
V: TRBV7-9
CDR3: CASSFEVQPQHF

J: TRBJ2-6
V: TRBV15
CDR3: CATSRDGIGYSGANVLTF

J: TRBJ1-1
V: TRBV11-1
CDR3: CASSFNRGVTEAFF

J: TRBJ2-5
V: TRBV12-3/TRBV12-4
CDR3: CASSPAERETQYF

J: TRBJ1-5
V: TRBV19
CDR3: CASSIVAGGEDQPQHF

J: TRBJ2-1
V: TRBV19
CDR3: CATSWGASNEQFF

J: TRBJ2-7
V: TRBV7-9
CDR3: CASSPRKGGVSSYEQYF

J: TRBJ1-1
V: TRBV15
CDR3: CATSSRGTEAFF

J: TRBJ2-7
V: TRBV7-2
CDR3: CASIGTGRYEQYF

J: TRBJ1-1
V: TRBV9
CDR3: CASSLSEMNTEAFF

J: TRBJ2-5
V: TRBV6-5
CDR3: CAISESGTRETQYF

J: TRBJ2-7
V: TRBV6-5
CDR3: CARSYSFGGETTYEQYF

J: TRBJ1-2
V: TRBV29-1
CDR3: CSVETDYNYGYTF

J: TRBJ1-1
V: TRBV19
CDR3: CASSIGRSGGTEAFF

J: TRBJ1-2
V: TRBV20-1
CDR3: CSAPDRDYGYTF

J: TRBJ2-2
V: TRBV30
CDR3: CAWSGDRGTGELFF

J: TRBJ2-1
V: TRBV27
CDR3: CASRASGRLNEQFF

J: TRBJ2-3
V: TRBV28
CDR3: CASSFQGSTDTQYF

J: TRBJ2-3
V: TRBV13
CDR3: CASSSKGFGTDTQYF

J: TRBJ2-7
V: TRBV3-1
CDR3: CASSHPSGPTYEQYF

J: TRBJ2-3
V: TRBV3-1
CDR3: CASTGGTDTQYF

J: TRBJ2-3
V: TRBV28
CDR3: CASSLFPDTQYF

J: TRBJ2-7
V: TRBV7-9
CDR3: CASSLGRTGSYEQYF

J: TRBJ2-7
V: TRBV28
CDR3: CASGGRISYEQYF

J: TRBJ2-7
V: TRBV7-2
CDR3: CASSLGFHPKQYF

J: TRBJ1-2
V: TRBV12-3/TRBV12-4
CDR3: CASSLDRESYGYTF

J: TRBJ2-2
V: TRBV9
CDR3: CASSPGRLAVDTGELFF